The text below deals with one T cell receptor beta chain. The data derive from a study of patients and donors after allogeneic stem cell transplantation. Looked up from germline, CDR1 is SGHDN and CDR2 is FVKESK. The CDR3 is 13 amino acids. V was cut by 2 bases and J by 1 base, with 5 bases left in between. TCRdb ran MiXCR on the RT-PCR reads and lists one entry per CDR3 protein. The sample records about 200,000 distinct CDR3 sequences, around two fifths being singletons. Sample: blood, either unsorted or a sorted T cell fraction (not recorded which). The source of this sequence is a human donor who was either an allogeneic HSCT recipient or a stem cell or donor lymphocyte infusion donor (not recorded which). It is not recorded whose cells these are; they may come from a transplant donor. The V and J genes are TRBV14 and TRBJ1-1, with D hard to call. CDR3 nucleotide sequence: TGTGCCAGCAGCCAACTATGGAACACTGAAGCTTTCTTT. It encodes CASSQLWNTEAFF.